This note documents a single T cell receptor (beta chain) sequence. The specificity of this receptor is unknown. Base-call qualities are not available, and no considerably larger clone is one nucleotide away. This specimen comes from a study of cytomegalovirus exposure and HLA in healthy donors (dated by TCRdb to 2017 to 2019). In terms of the full investigation: An earlier analysis of approximately 600 of the donors reported approximately 300 Gb of sequence data and around 120 million unique TCR beta sequences from roughly 180 million T cells. An early release that covered 640 HLA-typed donors contained approximately 320 gigabases of sequencing data and around 80 million unique TCR sequences. Of the approximately 400 genotyped donors, 65% to 90% were placed in the genetic ancestry cluster associated with self-reported Caucasian donors. The study aimed to test whether signatures of past pathogen exposure could be identified by cataloging public T cell receptors. The T cell repertoires of several hundred subjects were profiled by immunosequencing and related to cytomegalovirus serostatus. In addition to the first cohort of 666 subjects, a separate validation cohort of some 120 different subjects was used. The study combined high-throughput TCR immunosequencing, statistical association of individual TCRs with disease status, and machine learning to predict cytomegalovirus infection status. A later analysis re-examined previously published TCR beta repertoires from hundreds of donors and added high-resolution HLA genotyping to investigate patterns of TCR occurrence. Rather than using new phenotypic data, the later analysis identified candidate immune exposures from TCR beta sequences and from how often those sequences occurred across donors. To decide whether each TCR beta V gene segment behaved as functional or pseudogenic, an earlier analysis of some 580 of the donors relied on high-throughput TCR beta sequencing. Donor age, sex, ethnicity and CMV serostatus were compiled together with the repertoire data. A later genetic analysis used genome-wide SNP genotypes for about three fifths of the 666 donors, treating that subset as a discovery cohort. All discovery cohort repertoires had been generated using a single sequencing platform. HLA typing included class I and class II loci at four-digit resolution. The number of typed donors differed by locus: roughly 629-640 for A, B, C, DRB1 and DQB1; approximately 540 for DQA1; 606 for DPA1; and 400 to 480 for DPB1. Roughly five DR-DQ haplotypes were handled as single units for association and clustering, since linkage in the cohort was strong. Among 300 to 500 genotyped donors of the cohort, an average of about 240,000 unique TCR beta nucleotide sequences was sequenced per donor, of which roughly 18% were non-productive. Broad study findings and their caveats: Sequencing depth was assumed to be roughly uniform across donors in the presence/absence analyses, though that assumption may not hold. For the cohort, immune exposure information was limited to CMV serostatus. The authors suggested that the approach could potentially be extended to other disease states and immunological phenotypes. Several of the top co-occurrence clusters appeared to be linked to parvovirus B19, influenza, CMV and Epstein-Barr virus, according to a later analysis. A later analysis found that HLA-associated TCR beta chains were more clonally expanded and had lower generation probabilities than equally common non-associated chains. A total of about 180 TCR beta chains were listed by the study as associated with cytomegalovirus. Because counts were too low, 15 or so rarely observed V segments, including chromosome 9 orphons, were excluded from the earlier analysis of under 650 of the donors. Because the 87-base-pair reads could not distinguish some IMGT-functional V segments, including TRBV6-2 and TRBV6-3, those segments were excluded. The cohort was sequenced for TCR beta chains only, and without alpha or paired-chain data the features that could be detected were limited. An earlier analysis of approximately 570 of the donors showed that most TCR beta V segments appeared in productive rearrangements either about 90% or about 30% of the time, which broadly matched IMGT annotations. In a later genetic analysis, a missense DCLRE1C variant was associated with V-gene and J-gene trimming of TCR beta chains, and the association was replicated in an independent cohort. The classifier was reported to diagnose cytomegalovirus status with high specificity and sensitivity in both the original cohort and the validation cohort. Because HLA typing was missing for some donors at each locus, association tests included only the typed subset. In a later analysis, the rate of TCR association differed among HLA loci, with DRB1 alleles having the most associated TCRs and HLA-C alleles having the fewest. At a false discovery rate of 0.05, a later analysis linked around 15,000 TCR beta sequences to specific HLA alleles. A cluster of highly shared sequence variants was judged likely to be a technical artifact of the sequencing pipeline. Linkage disequilibrium might explain the correlated functional status among segregating V segments, but an unknown experimental factor could not be ruled out. Strong co-occurrence of HLA alleles, especially DR and DQ, made assigning TCR associations to individual alleles difficult. Across donors, most TCR sequences were observed very rarely, whereas some public TCRs were present in many individuals. Three of the identified cytomegalovirus-associated TCR beta chains were confirmed in vitro to be specific for cytomegalovirus antigens. A later analysis found that most CMV-associated TCR beta chains appeared HLA-restricted, with HLA associations seemingly driven largely by CMV exposure. In a later genetic analysis, fewer N-insertions in productive TCRs were reported among donors in an Asian-associated ancestry cluster than the roughly 700-donor mean. A further reported finding was that TCR beta sequences accurately predicted the HLA-A and HLA-B alleles for most subjects in the first cohort.

Library prep was done by the immunoSEQ multiplex PCR assay. For the multiplex PCR, a mixture combining 60 forward primers for TCR Vbeta segments and 13 reverse primers for TCR Jbeta segments was used. The CDR3 region of rearranged TCR beta genes was amplified from genomic DNA with a multiplex PCR assay. The amplified TCR beta libraries were sequenced on the Illumina HiSeq System as 87-base-pair reads. From the authors' description of their analysis: A later analysis tallied tens of millions of unique TCR beta chains across the 666 repertoires, and about 10 million of those chains were shared by two or more donors. Raw reads were error-corrected and collapsed into unique sequences by a nearest-neighbor algorithm in which closely related sequences were merged to remove PCR and sequencing errors. V, D and J gene segments were assigned by aligning CDR3 sequences to IMGT reference sequences. Each retained sequence needed at least a six-nucleotide match to both a V gene segment and a J gene segment. A rearrangement was called productive if the CDR3 had no stop codons and remained in frame with V and J, and every other rearrangement was called non-productive. CDR3 was defined according to IMGT convention as the region running from the second conserved V-encoded cysteine to the conserved J-encoded phenylalanine. Sequences without an unambiguous match to a single V gene segment were excluded from the earlier analysis of approximately 600 of the donors. An earlier analysis of approximately 590 of the donors called V segments functional above 56.7% productive rearrangements and segregating when the between-donor standard deviation exceeded 5%. A statistical classification framework was built to diagnose cytomegalovirus status from the catalog of TCR beta chain sequences. In a later analysis, TCR nucleotide sequences were compared against IMGT/GENE-DB human TR gene sequences so that V and J genes could be assigned. Using the TCRdist pipeline, a later analysis assigned CDR3 sequences along with most-parsimonious VDJ recombination scenarios. In a later analysis, every TCR beta chain was defined by the combination of its CDR3 amino acid sequence and its V-gene family, and reads without a unique V-gene family were dropped. To address suspected cross-contamination and a sequencing artifact, a later analysis removed under 600 highly shared, low-generation-probability nucleotide sequences. In a later analysis, a clonal expansion index was calculated for each public chain from normalized within-repertoire ranks of inferred template counts. In a later analysis, generation probabilities were computed using a VDJ recombination model fitted to out-of-frame rearrangements, and the results were checked against IGoR. In a later analysis, TCR-TCR, TCR-HLA and TCR-CMV co-occurrence was scored with hypergeometric tests, and a repertoire-size bias correction was applied to TCR pairs. In a later analysis, false discovery rates were estimated by permuting HLA or CMV assignments 20 times. In a later analysis, co-occurring TCRs were grouped using DBSCAN, and TCRdist sequence similarity was added for clustering within HLA-allele-positive subsets. Co-occurrence clustering excluded repertoires with fewer than 30,000 or more than 120,000 public chains, plus five with anomalous nucleotide sharing. TCRdb re-hosts the immuneACCESS table, in-frame sequences only. Its copies lack some clones; in the studies checked, an unresolved V gene accounts for under half of them, and the cause for the rest is not known. V and J calls and clone size follow that table, whereas D and trimming were derived from the DNA. The sample includes over 100,000 clones, with about 70% observed a single time. The top ten constitute around 5% of the sample.

V is cut by 0 bases and J by 0 bases, and the space between the germline ends is 6 bases. Sequences PRHDT (CDR1) and FYEKMQ (CDR2) are obtained from the germline V gene (reference sequence). Taken from cysteine to phenylalanine, the CDR3 has 14 residues. The only DNA kept is the CDR3, 42 bases in frame from the first base. The cohort comprised more than 550 healthy bone marrow donors. All cohort members were sampled while nominally healthy, although unrecorded immune exposures were likely present. The donor was CMV seropositive and belonged to the group of 250 to 350 seropositive cohort members. A peripheral blood sample was provided by each donor, and peripheral blood mononuclear cells were used for TCR beta sequencing. The Qiagen DNeasy Blood Extraction Kit was used to extract genomic DNA from the blood cell samples.

Sequencing was done on a sample of PBMCs. The sequence was collected from a man in his thirties or forties in good health and CMV-seropositive. This sequence uses TRBV13 and TRBJ2-7; the D gene remains uncertain. At the DNA level, the sequence is TGTGCCAGCAGCTTAGGCGGTAGCTCCTACGAGCAGTACTTC. This codes for CASSLGGSSYEQYF.